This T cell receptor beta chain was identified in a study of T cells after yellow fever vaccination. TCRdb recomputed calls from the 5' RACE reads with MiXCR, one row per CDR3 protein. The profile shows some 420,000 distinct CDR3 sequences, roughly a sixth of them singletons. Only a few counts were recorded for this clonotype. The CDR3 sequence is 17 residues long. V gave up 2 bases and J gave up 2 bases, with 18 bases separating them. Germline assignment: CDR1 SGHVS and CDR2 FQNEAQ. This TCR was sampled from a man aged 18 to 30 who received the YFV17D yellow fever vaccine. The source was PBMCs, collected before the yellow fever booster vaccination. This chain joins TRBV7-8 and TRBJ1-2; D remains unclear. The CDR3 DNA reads TGTGCCAGCAGCTTAATTGCCGTAGCGTACTTGAACTATGGCTACACCTTC. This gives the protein CASSLIAVAYLNYGYTF.